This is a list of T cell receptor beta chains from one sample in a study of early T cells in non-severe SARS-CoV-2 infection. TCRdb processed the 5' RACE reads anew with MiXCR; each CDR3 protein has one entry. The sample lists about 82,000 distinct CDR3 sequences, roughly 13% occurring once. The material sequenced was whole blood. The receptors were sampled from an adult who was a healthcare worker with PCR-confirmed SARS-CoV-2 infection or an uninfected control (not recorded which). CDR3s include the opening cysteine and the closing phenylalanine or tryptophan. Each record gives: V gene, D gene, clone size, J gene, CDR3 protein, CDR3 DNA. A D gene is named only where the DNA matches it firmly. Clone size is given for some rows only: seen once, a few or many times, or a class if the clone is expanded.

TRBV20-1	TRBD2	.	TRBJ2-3	CSAYQAGGPDTQYF	TGCAGTGCTTATCAAGCGGGAGGGCCAGATACGCAGTATTTT
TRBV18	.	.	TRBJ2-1	CASSPPSSNEQFF	TGTGCCAGCTCACCACCGAGTTCCAATGAGCAGTTCTTT
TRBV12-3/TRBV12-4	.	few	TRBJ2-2	CASSFKSTGELFF	TGTGCCAGCAGTTTTAAGAGCACCGGGGAGCTGTTTTTT
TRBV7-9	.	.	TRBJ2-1	CASSLAPVHNEQFF	TGTGCCAGCAGCTTAGCGCCAGTACACAATGAGCAGTTCTTC
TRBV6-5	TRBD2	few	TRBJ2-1	CASSPAALAGGRSYNEQFF	TGTGCCAGCAGTCCCGCGGCCCTAGCGGGAGGGCGGTCCTACAATGAGCAGTTCTTC
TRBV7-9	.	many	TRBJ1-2	CASSLWIYGYTF	TGTGCCAGCAGCCTATGGATCTATGGCTACACCTTC
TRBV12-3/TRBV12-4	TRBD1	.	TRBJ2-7	CASSLEAGGYEQYF	TGTGCCAGCAGTTTGGAGGCAGGGGGCTACGAGCAGTACTTC
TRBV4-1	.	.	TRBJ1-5	CASSQMDSYQPQHF	TGCGCCAGCAGCCAGATGGACAGCTATCAGCCCCAGCATTTT
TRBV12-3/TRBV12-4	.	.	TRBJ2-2	CASSLTYLTGELFF	TGTGCCAGCAGTTTAACCTACCTAACCGGGGAGCTGTTTTTT
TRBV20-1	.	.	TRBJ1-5	CSASERGYSNQPQHF	TGCAGTGCTAGTGAAAGAGGGTATAGCAATCAGCCCCAGCATTTT
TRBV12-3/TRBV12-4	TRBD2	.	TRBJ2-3	CASSFSSGGPTDTQYF	TGTGCCAGCAGTTTTTCTAGCGGGGGACCCACAGATACGCAGTATTTT
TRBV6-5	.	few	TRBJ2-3	CASRPFQQLTDTQYF	TGTGCCAGCAGACCCTTCCAGCAGCTCACAGATACGCAGTATTTT
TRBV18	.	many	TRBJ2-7	CASSPSRESYEQYF	TGTGCCAGCTCACCAAGTAGGGAATCCTACGAGCAGTACTTC
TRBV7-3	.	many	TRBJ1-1	CASSSHGHWGDTEAFF	TGTGCCAGCAGCTCCCACGGGCATTGGGGGGACACTGAAGCTTTCTTT
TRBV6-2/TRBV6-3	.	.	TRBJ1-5	CASSYQGNQPQHF	TGTGCCAGCAGTTACCAGGGGAATCAGCCCCAGCATTTT
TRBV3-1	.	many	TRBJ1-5	CASSHSRVNQPQHF	TGTGCCAGCAGCCACTCCAGGGTCAATCAGCCCCAGCATTTT
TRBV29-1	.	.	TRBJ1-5	CSVALQGNQPQHF	TGCAGCGTTGCCTTACAGGGAAATCAGCCCCAGCATTTT
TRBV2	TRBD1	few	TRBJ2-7	CASGGRGHLSYEQYF	TGTGCCAGCGGGGGAAGGGGGCACCTCTCCTACGAGCAGTACTTC
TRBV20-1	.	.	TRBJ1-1	CSARRVRGSAEAFF	TGCAGTGCTAGAAGGGTACGGGGTAGCGCTGAAGCTTTCTTT
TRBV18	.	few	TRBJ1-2	CASSPGLIDYGYTF	TGTGCCAGCTCACCAGGACTGATCGACTATGGCTACACCTTC
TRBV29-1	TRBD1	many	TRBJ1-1	CSVGGDRSLTEAFF	TGCAGCGTTGGGGGGGACAGGTCATTAACTGAAGCTTTCTTT
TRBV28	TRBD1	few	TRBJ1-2	CASRGQGGGYTF	TGTGCCAGCAGGGGACAGGGAGGGGGCTACACCTTC
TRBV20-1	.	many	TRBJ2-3	CSARDPRVGSTDTQYF	TGCAGTGCTAGAGATCCGCGGGTCGGAAGTACAGATACGCAGTATTTT
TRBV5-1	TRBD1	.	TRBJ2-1	CASSPRTGLSNEQFF	TGCGCCAGCAGCCCGAGGACAGGGTTGAGCAATGAGCAGTTCTTC